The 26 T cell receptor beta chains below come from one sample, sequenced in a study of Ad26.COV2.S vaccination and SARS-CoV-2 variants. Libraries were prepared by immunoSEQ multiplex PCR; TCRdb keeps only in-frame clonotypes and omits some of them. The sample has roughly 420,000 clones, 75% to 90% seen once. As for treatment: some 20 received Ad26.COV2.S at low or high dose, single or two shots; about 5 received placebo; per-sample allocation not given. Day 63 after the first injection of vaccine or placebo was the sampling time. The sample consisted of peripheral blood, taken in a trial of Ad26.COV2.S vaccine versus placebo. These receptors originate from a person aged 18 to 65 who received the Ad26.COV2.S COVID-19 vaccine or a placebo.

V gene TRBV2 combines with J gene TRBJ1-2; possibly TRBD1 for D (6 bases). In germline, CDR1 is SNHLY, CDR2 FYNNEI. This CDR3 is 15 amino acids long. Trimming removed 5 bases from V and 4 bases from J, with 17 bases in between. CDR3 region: CASSPSRTVPYGYTF. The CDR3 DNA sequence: TGTGCCAGCAGTCCAAGCCGGACAGTCCCCTATGGCTACACCTTC.

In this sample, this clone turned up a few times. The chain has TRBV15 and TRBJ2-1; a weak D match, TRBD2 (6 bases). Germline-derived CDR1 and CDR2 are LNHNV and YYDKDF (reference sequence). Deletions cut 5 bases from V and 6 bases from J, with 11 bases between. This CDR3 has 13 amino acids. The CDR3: CATSGAGINEQFF. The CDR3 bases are TGTGCCACCAGCGGGGCGGGAATCAATGAGCAGTTCTTC.

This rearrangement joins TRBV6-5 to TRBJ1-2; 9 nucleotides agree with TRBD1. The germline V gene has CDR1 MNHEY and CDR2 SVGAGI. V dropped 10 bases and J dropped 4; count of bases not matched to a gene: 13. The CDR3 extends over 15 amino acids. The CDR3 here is CATDRGVDLSYGYTF. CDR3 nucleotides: TGTGCCACCGACAGGGGGGTGGATTTGAGCTATGGCTACACCTTC.

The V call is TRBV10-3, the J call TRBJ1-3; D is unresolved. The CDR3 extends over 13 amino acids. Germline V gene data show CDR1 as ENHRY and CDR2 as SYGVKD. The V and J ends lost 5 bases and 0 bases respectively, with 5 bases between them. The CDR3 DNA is TGTGCCATCAGTCGACTCTCTGGAAACACCATATATTTT. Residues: CAISRLSGNTIYF.

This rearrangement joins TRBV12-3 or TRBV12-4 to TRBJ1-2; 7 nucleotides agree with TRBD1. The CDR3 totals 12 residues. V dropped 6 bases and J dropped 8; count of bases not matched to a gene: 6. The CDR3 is CASSPTGAGYTF. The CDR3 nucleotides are TGTGCCAGCAGCCCAACAGGGGCGGGCTACACCTTC.

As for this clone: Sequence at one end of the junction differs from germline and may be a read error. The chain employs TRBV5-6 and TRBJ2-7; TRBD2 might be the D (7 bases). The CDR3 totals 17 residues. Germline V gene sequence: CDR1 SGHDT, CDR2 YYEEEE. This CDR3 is CASTRGAGQAFHYEQYF. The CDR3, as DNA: TGTGCCAGCACCCGGGGGGCGGGACAAGCTTTCCACTACGAACAGTACTTC.

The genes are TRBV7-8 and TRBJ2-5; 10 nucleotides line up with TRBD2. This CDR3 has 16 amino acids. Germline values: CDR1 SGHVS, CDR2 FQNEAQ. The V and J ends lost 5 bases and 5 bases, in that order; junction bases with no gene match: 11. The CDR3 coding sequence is TGTGCCAGCAGCATCCCTAGCGGGGGAAGTGGGGAGACCCAGTACTTC. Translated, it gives CASSIPSGGSGETQYF. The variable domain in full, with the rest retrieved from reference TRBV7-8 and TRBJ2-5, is GAGVSQSPRYKVAKRGQDVALRCDPISGHVSLFWYQQALGQGPEFLTYFQNEAQLDKSGLPSDRFFAERPEGSVSTLKIQRTQQEDSAVYLCASSIPSGGSGETQYFGPGTRLLVL.

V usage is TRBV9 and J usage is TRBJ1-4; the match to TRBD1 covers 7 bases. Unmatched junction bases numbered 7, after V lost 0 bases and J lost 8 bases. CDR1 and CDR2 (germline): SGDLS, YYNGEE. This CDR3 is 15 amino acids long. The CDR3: CASSVGQGLSEKLFF. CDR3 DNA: TGTGCCAGCAGCGTAGGACAGGGCCTTAGCGAAAAACTGTTTTTT.

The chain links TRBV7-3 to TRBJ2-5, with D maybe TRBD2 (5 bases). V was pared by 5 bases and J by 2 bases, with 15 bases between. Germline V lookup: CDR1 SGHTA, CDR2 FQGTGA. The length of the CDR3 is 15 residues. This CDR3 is CASSPGLAEQETQYF. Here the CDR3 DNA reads TGTGCCAGCAGCCCTGGTCTAGCTGAGCAAGAGACCCAGTACTTC.

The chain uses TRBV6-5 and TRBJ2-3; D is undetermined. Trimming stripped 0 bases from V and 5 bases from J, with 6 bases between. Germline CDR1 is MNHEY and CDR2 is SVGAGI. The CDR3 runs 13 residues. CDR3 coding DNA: TGTGCCAGCAGTTACTCGTTAAAAGATACGCAGTATTTT. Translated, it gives CASSYSLKDTQYF.

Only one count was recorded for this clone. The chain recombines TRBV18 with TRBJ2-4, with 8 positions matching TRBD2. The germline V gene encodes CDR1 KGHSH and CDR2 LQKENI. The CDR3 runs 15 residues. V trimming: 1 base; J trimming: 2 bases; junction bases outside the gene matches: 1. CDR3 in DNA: TGTGCCAGCTCACCACTAGCGGGAACCAAAAACATTCAGTACTTC. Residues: CASSPLAGTKNIQYF.

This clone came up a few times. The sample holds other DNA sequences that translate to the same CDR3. The CDR3 bases are TGTGCCAGCTCACCACCGTCCCGAGGGGGCTATGGCTACACCTTC. It encodes CASSPPSRGGYGYTF. The chain employs TRBV18 and TRBJ1-2; D possibly corresponds to TRBD1 (6 bases). CDR1 and CDR2 (germline): KGHSH, LQKENI. The ends were cut back, 0 bases at V and 4 bases at J, with 12 bases in the middle. The CDR3 spans 15 residues.

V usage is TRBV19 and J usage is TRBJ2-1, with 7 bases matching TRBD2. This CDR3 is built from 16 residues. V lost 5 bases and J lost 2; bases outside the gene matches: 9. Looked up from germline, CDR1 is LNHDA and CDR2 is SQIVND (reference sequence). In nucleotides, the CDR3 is TGTGCCAGTAGTTCGGGGGACTACCCCACCTACAATGAGCAGTTCTTC. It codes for CASSSGDYPTYNEQFF.

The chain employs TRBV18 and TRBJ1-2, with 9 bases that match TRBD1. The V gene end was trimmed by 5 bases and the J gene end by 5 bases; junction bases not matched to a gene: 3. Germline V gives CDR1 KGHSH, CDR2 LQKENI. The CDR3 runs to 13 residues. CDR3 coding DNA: TGTGCCAGCTCAGGGACAGGGAAGTATGGCTACACCTTC. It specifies CASSGTGKYGYTF.

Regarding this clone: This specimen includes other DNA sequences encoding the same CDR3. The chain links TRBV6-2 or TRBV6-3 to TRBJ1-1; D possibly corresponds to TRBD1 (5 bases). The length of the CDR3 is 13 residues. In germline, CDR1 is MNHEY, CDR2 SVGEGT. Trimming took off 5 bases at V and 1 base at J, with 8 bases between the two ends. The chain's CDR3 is CASSPTGNTEAFF. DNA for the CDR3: TGTGCCAGCAGTCCCACAGGGAACACTGAAGCTTTCTTT.

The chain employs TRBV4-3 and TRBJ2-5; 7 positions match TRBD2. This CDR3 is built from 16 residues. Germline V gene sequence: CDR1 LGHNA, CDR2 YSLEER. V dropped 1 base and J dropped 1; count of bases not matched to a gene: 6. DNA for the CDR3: TGCGCCAGCAGCCAAGGAACAGCGGGGCTCCAAGAGACCCAGTACTTC. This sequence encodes CASSQGTAGLQETQYF.

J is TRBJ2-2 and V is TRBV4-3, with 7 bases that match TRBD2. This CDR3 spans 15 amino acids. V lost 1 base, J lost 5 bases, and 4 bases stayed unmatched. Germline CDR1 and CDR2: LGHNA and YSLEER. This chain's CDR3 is CASSQGGGRTGELFF. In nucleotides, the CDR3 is TGCGCCAGCAGCCAAGGCGGGGGAAGAACCGGGGAGCTGTTTTTT.

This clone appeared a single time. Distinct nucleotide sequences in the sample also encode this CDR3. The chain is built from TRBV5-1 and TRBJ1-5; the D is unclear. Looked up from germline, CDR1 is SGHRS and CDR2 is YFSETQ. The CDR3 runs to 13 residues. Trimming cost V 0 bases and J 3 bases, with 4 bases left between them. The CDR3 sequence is CASSLDSNQPQHF. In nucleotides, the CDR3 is TGCGCCAGCAGCTTGGATTCCAATCAGCCCCAGCATTTT.

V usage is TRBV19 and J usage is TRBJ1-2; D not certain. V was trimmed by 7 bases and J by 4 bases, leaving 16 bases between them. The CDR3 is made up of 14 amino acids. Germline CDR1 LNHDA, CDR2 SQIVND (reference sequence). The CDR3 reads CASTTNRLGYGYTF. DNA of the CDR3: TGTGCCAGTACTACGAACCGTTTGGGCTATGGCTACACCTTC.

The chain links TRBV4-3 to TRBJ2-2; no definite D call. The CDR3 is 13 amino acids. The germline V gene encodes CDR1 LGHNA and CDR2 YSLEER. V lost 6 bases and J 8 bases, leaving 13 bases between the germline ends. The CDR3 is CASSGPWRGELFF. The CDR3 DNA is TGCGCCAGCAGTGGCCCGTGGCGGGGGGAGCTGTTTTTT.

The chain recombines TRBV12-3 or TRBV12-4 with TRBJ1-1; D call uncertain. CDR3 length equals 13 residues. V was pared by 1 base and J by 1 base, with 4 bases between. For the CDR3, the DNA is TGTGCCAGCAGTTTAGGGTCGAACACTGAAGCTTTCTTT. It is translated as CASSLGSNTEAFF.

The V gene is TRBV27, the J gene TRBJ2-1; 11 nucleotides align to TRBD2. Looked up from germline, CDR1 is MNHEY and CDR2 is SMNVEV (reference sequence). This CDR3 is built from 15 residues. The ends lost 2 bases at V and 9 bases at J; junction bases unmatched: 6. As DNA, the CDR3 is TGTGCCAGCAGTTTAGTAGCGGGAGGGCCGGTTGAGCAGTTCTTC. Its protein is CASSLVAGGPVEQFF.

CDR3 DNA sequence: TGTGCCAGCAGCCGTGCGTTCGGAGGTGTCACAGATACGCAGTATTTT. This codes for CASSRAFGGVTDTQYF. The V gene is TRBV4-2, the J gene TRBJ2-3; a possible D gene is TRBD2 (5 bases). The CDR3 is made up of 16 amino acids. The V gene's germline CDR1 is LGHNA and CDR2 YNFKEQ. The V and J ends lost 4 bases and 2 bases respectively, with 16 bases between them.

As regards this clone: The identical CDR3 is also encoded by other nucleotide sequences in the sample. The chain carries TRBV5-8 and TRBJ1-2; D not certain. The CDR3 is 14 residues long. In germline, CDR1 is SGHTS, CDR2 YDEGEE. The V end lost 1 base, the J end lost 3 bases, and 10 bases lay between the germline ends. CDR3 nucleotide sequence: TGTGCCAGCAGCTTGACCGGGCTGGACTATGGCTACACCTTC. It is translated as CASSLTGLDYGYTF.

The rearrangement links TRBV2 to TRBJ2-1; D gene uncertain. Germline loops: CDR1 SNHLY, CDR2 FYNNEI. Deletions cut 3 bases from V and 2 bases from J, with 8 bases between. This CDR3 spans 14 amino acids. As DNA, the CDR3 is TGTGCCAGCAGTGAGCGGAATACCTACAATGAGCAGTTCTTC. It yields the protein CASSERNTYNEQFF.

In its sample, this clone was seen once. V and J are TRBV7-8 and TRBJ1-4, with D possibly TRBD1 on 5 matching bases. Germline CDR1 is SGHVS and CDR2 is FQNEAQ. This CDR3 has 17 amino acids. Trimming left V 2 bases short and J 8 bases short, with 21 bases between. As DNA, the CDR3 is TGTGCCAGCAGCTTAAGGCGCCGGGAGGGGAGTTGGGAAAAACTGTTTTTT. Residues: CASSLRRREGSWEKLFF.